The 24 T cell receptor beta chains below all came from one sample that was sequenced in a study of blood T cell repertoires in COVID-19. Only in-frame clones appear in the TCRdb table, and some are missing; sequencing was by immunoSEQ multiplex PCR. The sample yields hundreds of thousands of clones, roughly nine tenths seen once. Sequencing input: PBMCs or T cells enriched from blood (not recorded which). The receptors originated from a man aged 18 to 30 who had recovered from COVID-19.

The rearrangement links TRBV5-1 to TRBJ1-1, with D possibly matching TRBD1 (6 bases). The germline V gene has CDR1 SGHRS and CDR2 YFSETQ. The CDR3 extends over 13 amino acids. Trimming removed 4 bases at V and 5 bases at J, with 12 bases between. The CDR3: CASSGGAQTEAFF. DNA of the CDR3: TGCGCCAGCAGCGGGGGGGCGCAGACTGAAGCTTTCTTT.

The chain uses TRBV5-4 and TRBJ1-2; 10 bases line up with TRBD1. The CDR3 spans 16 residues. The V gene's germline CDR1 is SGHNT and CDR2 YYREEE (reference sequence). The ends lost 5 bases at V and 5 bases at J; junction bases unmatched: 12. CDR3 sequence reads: CASSTTGTGEVYGYTF. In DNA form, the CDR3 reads TGTGCCAGCAGTACGACCGGGACAGGGGAGGTGTATGGCTACACCTTC.

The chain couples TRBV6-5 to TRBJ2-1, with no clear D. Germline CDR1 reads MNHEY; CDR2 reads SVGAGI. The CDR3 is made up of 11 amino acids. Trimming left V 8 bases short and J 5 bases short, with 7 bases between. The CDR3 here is CASRLDNEQFF. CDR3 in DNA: TGTGCCAGCCGACTCGACAATGAGCAGTTCTTC.

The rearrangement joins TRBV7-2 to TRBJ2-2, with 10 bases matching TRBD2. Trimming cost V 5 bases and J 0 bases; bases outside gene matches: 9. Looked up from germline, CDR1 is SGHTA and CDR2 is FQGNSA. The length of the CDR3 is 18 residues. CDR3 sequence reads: CASSRGSAGGPNTGELFF. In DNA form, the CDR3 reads TGTGCCAGCAGCCGGGGGTCAGCGGGAGGGCCGAACACCGGGGAGCTGTTTTTT.

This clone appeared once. This CDR3 reads CASTPGGGGEQYF. CDR3 coding DNA: TGTGCCAGCACCCCGGGGGGGGGTGGCGAGCAGTACTTC. V is TRBV3-1 (or the pseudogene TRBV3-2) and J is TRBJ2-7, with 8 bases identical to TRBD2. CDR3 size: 13 residues. In germline, CDR1 is LGHDT, CDR2 YNNKEL (reference sequence). Trimming removed 7 bases from V and 6 bases from J; junction bases left unmatched: 8.

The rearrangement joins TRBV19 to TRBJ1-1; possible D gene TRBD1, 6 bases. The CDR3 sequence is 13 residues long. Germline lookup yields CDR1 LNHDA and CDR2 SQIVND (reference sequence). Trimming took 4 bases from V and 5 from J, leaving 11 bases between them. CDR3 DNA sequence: TGTGCCAGTAGTACCGGGACAAGGACTGAAGCTTTCTTT. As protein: CASSTGTRTEAFF.

Here the CDR3 reads CASSPGTGGYNEQFF. In DNA, the CDR3 is TGTGCCAGCAGCCCAGGGACAGGGGGGTACAATGAGCAGTTCTTC. The genes are TRBV11-2 and TRBJ2-1, with 11 bases that match TRBD1. The germline CDR1 and CDR2 sequences are SGHAT and FQNNGV. The CDR3 contains 15 residues. J lost 4 bases, V lost 5 bases, and 4 bases had no gene match.

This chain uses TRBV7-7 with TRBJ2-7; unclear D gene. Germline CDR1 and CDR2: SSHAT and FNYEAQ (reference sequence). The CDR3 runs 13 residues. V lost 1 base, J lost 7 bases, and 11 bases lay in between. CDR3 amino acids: CASSLDLGREQYF. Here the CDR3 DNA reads TGTGCCAGCAGCTTAGATTTGGGCCGGGAGCAGTACTTC.

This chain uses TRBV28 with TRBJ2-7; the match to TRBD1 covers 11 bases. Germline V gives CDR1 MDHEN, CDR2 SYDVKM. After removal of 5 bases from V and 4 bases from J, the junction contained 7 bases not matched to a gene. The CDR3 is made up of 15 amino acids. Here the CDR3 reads CASSIGTGGSYEQYF. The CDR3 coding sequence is TGTGCCAGCAGTATAGGGACAGGGGGGAGTTACGAGCAGTACTTC.

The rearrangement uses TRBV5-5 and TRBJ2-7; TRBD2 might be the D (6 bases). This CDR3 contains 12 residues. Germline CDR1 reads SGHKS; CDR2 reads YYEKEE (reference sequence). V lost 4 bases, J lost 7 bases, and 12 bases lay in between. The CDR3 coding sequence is TGTGCCAGCAGCCCGCGGGGATGGGAGCAGTACTTC. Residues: CASSPRGWEQYF. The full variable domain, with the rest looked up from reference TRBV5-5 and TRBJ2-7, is DAGVTQSPTHLIKTRGQQVTLRCSPISGHKSVSWYQQVLGQGPQFIFQYYEKEERGRGNFPDRFSARQFPNYSSELNVNALLLGDSALYLCASSPRGWEQYFGPGTRLTVT.

The CDR3 protein is CATSRDRLAGGTNEQFF. CDR3 bases: TGTGCCACCAGCAGAGACCGACTAGCGGGGGGGACCAATGAGCAGTTCTTC. The chain has TRBV15 and TRBJ2-1; 14 bases match TRBD2. This CDR3 contains 17 residues. V was clipped by 0 bases and J by 6 bases; unmatched bases: 4. The germline V gene has CDR1 LNHNV and CDR2 YYDKDF (reference sequence).

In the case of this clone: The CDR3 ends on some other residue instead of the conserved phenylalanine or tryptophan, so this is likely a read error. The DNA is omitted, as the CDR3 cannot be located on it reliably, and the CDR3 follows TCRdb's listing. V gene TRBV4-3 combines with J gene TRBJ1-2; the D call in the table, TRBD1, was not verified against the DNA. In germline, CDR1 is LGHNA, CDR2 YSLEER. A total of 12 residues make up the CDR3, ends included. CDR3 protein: CASSQDTGDRDS.

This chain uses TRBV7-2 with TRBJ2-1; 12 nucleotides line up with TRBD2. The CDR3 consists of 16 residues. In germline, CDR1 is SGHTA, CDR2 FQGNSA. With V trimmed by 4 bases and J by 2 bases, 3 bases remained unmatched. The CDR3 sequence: CASSSRTSGTYNEQFF. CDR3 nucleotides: TGTGCCAGCAGCTCCAGGACTAGCGGGACCTACAATGAGCAGTTCTTC. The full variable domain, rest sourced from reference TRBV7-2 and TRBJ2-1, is GAGVSQSPSNKVTEKGKDVELRCDPISGHTALYWYRQSLGQGLEFLIYFQGNSAPDKSGLPSDRFSAERTGGSVSTLTIQRTQQEDSAVYLCASSSRTSGTYNEQFFGPGTRLTVL.

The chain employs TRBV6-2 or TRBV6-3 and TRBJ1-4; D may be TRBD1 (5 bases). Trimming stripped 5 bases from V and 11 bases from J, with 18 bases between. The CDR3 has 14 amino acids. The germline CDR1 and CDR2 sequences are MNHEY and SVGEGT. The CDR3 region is CASSRDLGTGKLFF. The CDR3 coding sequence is TGTGCCAGCAGTCGGGACCTCGGGACTGGCAAACTGTTTTTT.

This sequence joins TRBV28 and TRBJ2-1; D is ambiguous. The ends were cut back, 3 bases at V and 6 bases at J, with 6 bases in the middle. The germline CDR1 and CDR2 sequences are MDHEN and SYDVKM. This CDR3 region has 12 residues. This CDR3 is CASSFGLNEQFF. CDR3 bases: TGTGCCAGCAGTTTTGGCCTCAATGAGCAGTTCTTC.

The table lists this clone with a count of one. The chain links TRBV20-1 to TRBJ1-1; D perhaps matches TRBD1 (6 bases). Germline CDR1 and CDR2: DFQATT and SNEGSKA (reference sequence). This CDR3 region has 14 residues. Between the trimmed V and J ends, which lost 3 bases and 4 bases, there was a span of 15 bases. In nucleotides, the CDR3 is TGCAGTGCTAGTAAACAGGGCCTGGGCACTGAAGCTTTCTTT. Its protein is CSASKQGLGTEAFF.

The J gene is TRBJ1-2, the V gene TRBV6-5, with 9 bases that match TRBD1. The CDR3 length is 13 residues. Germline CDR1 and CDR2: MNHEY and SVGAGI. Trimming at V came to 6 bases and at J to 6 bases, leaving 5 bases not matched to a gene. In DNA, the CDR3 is TGTGCCAGCAGGAAAGGACAGGGGAATGGCTACACCTTC. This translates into CASRKGQGNGYTF.

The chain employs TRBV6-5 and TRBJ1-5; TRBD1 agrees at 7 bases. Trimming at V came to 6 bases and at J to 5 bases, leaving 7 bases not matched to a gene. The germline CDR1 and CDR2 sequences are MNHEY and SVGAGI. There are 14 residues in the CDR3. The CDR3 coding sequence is TGTGCCAGCAGATCCGACAGGGAACATCAGCCCCAGCATTTT. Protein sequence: CASRSDREHQPQHF.

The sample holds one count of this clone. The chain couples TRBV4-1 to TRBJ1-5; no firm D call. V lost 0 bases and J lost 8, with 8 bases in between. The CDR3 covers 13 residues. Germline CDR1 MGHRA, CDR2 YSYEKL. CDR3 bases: TGCGCCAGCAGCCAAGATAATTTAGAGCCCCAGCATTTT. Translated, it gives CASSQDNLEPQHF.

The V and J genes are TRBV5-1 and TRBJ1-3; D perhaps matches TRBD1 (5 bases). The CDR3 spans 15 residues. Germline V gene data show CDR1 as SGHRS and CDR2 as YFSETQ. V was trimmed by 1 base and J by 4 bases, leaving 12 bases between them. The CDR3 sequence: CASSLSQGTGNTIYF. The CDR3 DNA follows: TGCGCCAGCAGCTTGTCGCAGGGAACCGGAAACACCATATATTTT. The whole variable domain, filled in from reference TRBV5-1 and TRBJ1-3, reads KAGVTQTPRYLIKTRGQQVTLSCSPISGHRSVSWYQQTPGQGLQFLFEYFSETQRNKGNFPGRFSGRQFSNSRSEMNVSTLELGDSALYLCASSLSQGTGNTIYFGEGSWLTVV.

CDR3 sequence (DNA): TGTGCCAGCAGTTTCTTCGGGGAGGTTGAAGCTTTCTTT. This sequence encodes CASSFFGEVEAFF. This chain connects TRBV12-3 or TRBV12-4 to TRBJ1-1; D is unresolved. The CDR3 consists of 13 residues. Trimming took 3 bases from V and 7 from J, leaving 12 bases between them.

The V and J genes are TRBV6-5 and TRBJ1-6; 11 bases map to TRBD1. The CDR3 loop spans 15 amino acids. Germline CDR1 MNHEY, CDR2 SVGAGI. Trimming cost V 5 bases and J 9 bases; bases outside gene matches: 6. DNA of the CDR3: TGTGCCAGCAGTCACGGACAGGGGGCGACTTCACCCCTCCACTTT. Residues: CASSHGQGATSPLHF.

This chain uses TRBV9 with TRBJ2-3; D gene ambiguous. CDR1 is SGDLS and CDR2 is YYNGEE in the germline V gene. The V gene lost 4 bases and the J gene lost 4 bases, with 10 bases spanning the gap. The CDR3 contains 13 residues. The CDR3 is CASSQRDPDTQYF. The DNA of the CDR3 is TGTGCCAGCAGCCAAAGAGATCCAGATACGCAGTATTTT.

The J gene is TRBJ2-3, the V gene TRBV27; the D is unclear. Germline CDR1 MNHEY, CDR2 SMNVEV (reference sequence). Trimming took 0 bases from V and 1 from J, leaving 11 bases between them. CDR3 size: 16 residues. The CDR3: CASSLSRSTGTDTQYF. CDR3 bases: TGTGCCAGCAGTTTATCTCGGTCCACGGGCACAGATACGCAGTATTTT.